This T cell receptor (beta chain) emerged from a study of technical replicates of blood from a handful of donors. The germline gives CDR1 SQVTM, CDR2 ANQGSEA. This CDR3 has 14 residues. Some clones are missing from TCRdb's copy, which holds only in-frame ones; the method was immunoSEQ multiplex PCR. The data hold about 75,000 clones, with approximately 97% observed a single time. V is TRBV29-1 and J is TRBJ2-5; no firm D call. The J call is doubtful: the DNA matches TRBJ2-7 better. Sequenced material: T cells isolated from PBMCs. The sequence came from a human donor in good health. CDR3 residues: CSVAGQLSSYEQYF. The DNA for the CDR3 is TGCAGCGTTGCTGGGCAGTTGAGTTCCTACGAGCAGTACTTC.